Presented here are 21 T cell receptor beta chains from one specimen sequenced in a study of shared clonotypes between healthy human individuals. Generated by immunoSEQ multiplex PCR, the TCRdb table keeps only in-frame clones and is missing some. The sample lists roughly 1 million clones; about 75% were seen once. Sample: memory CD4+ T cells sorted from blood. Subset described: CD45RA-negative fraction. The receptors originated from a man younger than 30 in good health.

The DNA for the CDR3 is TGTGCCATCAGTGAAGCAGAGACCCAGTACTTC. Residues: CAISEAETQYF. The chain is built from TRBV10-3 and TRBJ2-5, with unresolved D. The germline CDR1 and CDR2 sequences are ENHRY and SYGVKD. V lost 3 bases, J lost 4 bases, and 3 bases lay in between. The length of the CDR3 is 11 residues.

The V gene is TRBV19, the J gene TRBJ1-2; D call uncertain. The V and J ends lost 5 bases and 2 bases respectively, with 15 bases between them. Germline assignment: CDR1 LNHDA and CDR2 SQIVND (reference sequence). The CDR3 has 15 amino acids. Here the CDR3 DNA reads TGTGCCAGTAGTGAACAACCGCAGAGCAACTATGGCTACACCTTC. It codes for CASSEQPQSNYGYTF.

This clone was counted many times. Other DNA sequences in this specimen translate into the identical CDR3. This sequence joins TRBV19 and TRBJ1-3; no reliable D call. Trimming stripped 6 bases from V and 0 bases from J, with 3 bases between. Per the germline V gene, CDR1 is LNHDA and CDR2 is SQIVND (reference sequence). CDR3 size: 12 residues. CDR3 bases: TGTGCCAGTAGATCCTCTGGAAACACCATATATTTT. It codes for CASRSSGNTIYF.

V is TRBV6-1 and J is TRBJ1-4, with D possibly TRBD1 on 6 matching bases. Trimming stripped 4 bases from V and 8 bases from J, with 8 bases between. Per germline, CDR1 MNHNS and CDR2 SASEGT. There are 12 residues in the CDR3. The CDR3, as DNA: TGTGCCAGCAGTGCAACAGGGGAAAAACTGTTTTTT. It yields the protein CASSATGEKLFF.

V gene TRBV11-2 combines with J gene TRBJ1-1, with D possibly matching TRBD1 (5 bases). Germline lookup yields CDR1 SGHAT and CDR2 FQNNGV. The ends were cut back, 3 bases at V and 12 bases at J, with 17 bases in the middle. CDR3 length: 13 residues. For the CDR3, the DNA is TGTGCCAGCAGCTTGGCGGGGGGTCTGGAGTCTTTCTTT. It specifies CASSLAGGLESFF.

The chain uses TRBV2 and TRBJ1-5; D might be TRBD1 (5 bases). V shed 2 bases and J shed 7 bases, with 12 bases lying between them. The CDR3 runs to 14 residues. From germline, CDR1 is SNHLY and CDR2 FYNNEI. The CDR3 region has the DNA TGTGCCAGCAGTGAAACCCAGGGCTCACAGCCCCAGCATTTT. This translates into CASSETQGSQPQHF.

Worth noting for this clone: This specimen includes other DNA sequences encoding the same CDR3. The rearrangement links TRBV6-5 to TRBJ1-3; D unresolved. The CDR3 runs to 15 residues. CDR1 is MNHEY, CDR2 SVGAGI, per germline. V gave up 0 bases and J gave up 3 bases, with 9 bases separating them. The CDR3 sequence: CASSYSIGIGNTIYF. As DNA, the CDR3 is TGTGCCAGCAGTTACTCAATCGGTATTGGAAACACCATATATTTT.

J is TRBJ1-1 and V is TRBV28; possible D gene TRBD1, 6 bases. CDR3 length: 16 residues. The germline gives CDR1 MDHEN, CDR2 SYDVKM. Between the trimmed V and J ends, which lost 2 bases and 5 bases, there was a span of 18 bases. The DNA of the CDR3 is TGTGCCAGCAGTTTACATCCGGGTACAGGGAGAACTGAAGCTTTCTTT. Translation: CASSLHPGTGRTEAFF.

The rearrangement uses TRBV4-1 and TRBJ2-7; 8 nucleotides align to TRBD1. The CDR3 is 15 amino acids. CDR1 MGHRA and CDR2 YSYEKL come from the germline V gene. Unmatched junction bases numbered 6, after V lost 1 base and J lost 4 bases. The CDR3 DNA reads as TGCGCCAGCAGCCAAGCCGGGACAGGACGATACGAGCAGTACTTC. It is translated as CASSQAGTGRYEQYF.

This clone was detected many times. This sample also contains other DNA sequences that code for the same CDR3. This rearrangement joins TRBV18 to TRBJ1-4; D not resolved. V lost 4 bases to trimming and J lost 7 bases, with 10 bases between them. Germline CDR1 and CDR2: KGHSH and LQKENI. The CDR3 totals 13 residues. The DNA of the CDR3 is TGTGCCAGCTCACGTGAAGTGGGTGAAAAACTGTTTTTT. It translates to CASSREVGEKLFF.

The V gene is TRBV4-3, the J gene TRBJ1-6; unclear D gene. Trimming removed 3 bases at V and 4 bases at J, with 7 bases between. The CDR3 length is 14 residues. Germline assignment: CDR1 LGHNA and CDR2 YSLEER. This chain's CDR3 is CASSQEVYNSPLHF. CDR3 coding DNA: TGCGCCAGCAGCCAGGAGGTTTATAATTCACCCCTCCACTTT.

This chain joins TRBV5-4 and TRBJ2-7, with 10 bases fitting TRBD2. After removal of 4 bases from V and 2 bases from J, the junction contained 6 bases not matched to a gene. Germline V gives CDR1 SGHNT, CDR2 YYREEE (reference sequence). This CDR3 comprises 15 residues. The CDR3 nucleotides read TGTGCCAGCAGCCCCGGACTAGCGGCCCCCTACGAGCAGTACTTC. It specifies CASSPGLAAPYEQYF.

This clone was recorded at least ten times. The chain links TRBV19 to TRBJ2-3, with 7 bases matching TRBD2. V lost 10 bases and J lost 3; bases outside the gene matches: 10. CDR3 size: 14 residues. The germline gives CDR1 LNHDA, CDR2 SQIVND (reference sequence). Written as DNA, the CDR3 is TGTGCCACCCGGAGGGAGGGCCTTACAGATACGCAGTATTTT. Protein sequence: CATRREGLTDTQYF.

This clone turned up a few times. The V and J genes are TRBV7-6 and TRBJ2-5; D is uncertain. The V gene's germline CDR1 is SGHVS and CDR2 FNYEAQ. The CDR3 is made up of 13 amino acids. V dropped 2 bases and J dropped 4 bases, with 8 bases sitting between them. DNA for the CDR3: TGTGCCAGCAGCTTAAGTTCTGGAGAGACCCAGTACTTC. Protein sequence: CASSLSSGETQYF.

The V and J genes are TRBV23-1 and TRBJ1-3, with D maybe TRBD1 (5 bases). TRBV23-1 carries the ORF label, with uncertain function. This CDR3 has 16 amino acids. V lost 7 bases, J lost 7 bases, and 23 bases lay in between. The chain's CDR3 is CASTKLRSGLENTIYF. The CDR3 bases are TGCGCCAGCACAAAACTAAGATCAGGGCTCGAGAACACCATATATTTT.

This clone was counted a single time. This chain connects TRBV4-3 to TRBJ1-6; D ambiguous. Germline CDR1 and CDR2: LGHNA and YSLEER. V lost 4 bases to trimming and J lost 7 bases, with 11 bases between them. The CDR3 sequence is 14 residues long. The CDR3 DNA reads as TGCGCCAGCAGCCGAGGTTATGCGAATTCACCCCTCCACTTT. Translated: CASSRGYANSPLHF.

A note on this clone: The sample holds other DNA sequences that translate to the same CDR3. This chain's CDR3 is CASSLSQGAYEQYF. The CDR3 nucleotides read TGTGCCAGCAGCTTAAGCCAGGGGGCGTACGAGCAGTACTTC. The V and J genes are TRBV7-2 and TRBJ2-7; the match to TRBD1 covers 8 bases. After removal of 2 bases from V and 4 bases from J, the junction contained 4 bases not matched to a gene. This CDR3 spans 14 amino acids. The germline V gene encodes CDR1 SGHTA and CDR2 FQGNSA.

The gene calls are TRBV6-1 and TRBJ1-1; D remains ambiguous. Per germline, CDR1 MNHNS and CDR2 SASEGT. This CDR3 spans 15 amino acids. Trimming removed 4 bases at V and 7 bases at J, with 19 bases between. The CDR3 loop reads CASSADLSGSGEAFF. The CDR3 DNA reads as TGTGCCAGCAGTGCCGACCTAAGCGGTTCCGGTGAAGCTTTCTTT.

Of note for this clone: One base away lies a much larger clone, so this may be a sequencing read error. Other DNA sequences of this sample code for an identical CDR3. The V call is TRBV6-6, the J call TRBJ1-1, with 9 bases identical to TRBD1. The CDR3 sequence is 13 residues long. V lost 5 bases and J lost 4; bases outside the gene matches: 2. Germline assignment: CDR1 MNHNY and CDR2 SVGAGI (reference sequence). The CDR3 loop is CASSRQGGTEAFF. CDR3 nucleotide sequence: TGTGCCAGCAGTCGACAGGGGGGCACTGAAGCTTTCTTT.

The rearrangement joins TRBV7-9 to TRBJ1-2, with D possibly TRBD1 on 6 matching bases. Trimming stripped 0 bases from V and 3 bases from J, with 14 bases between. Per the germline V gene, CDR1 is SEHNR and CDR2 is FQNEAQ (reference sequence). The CDR3 extends over 16 amino acids. The CDR3 DNA is TGTGCCAGCAGCTTAGCGGCAGGGGCCATGGACTATGGCTACACCTTC. It specifies CASSLAAGAMDYGYTF.

This chain uses TRBV23-1 with TRBJ1-5; D not resolved. TRBV23-1 belongs to the ORF category, with a function that is uncertain. Deletions cut 3 bases from V and 1 base from J, with 7 bases between. The CDR3 loop spans 14 amino acids. The CDR3 is CASSQSDSNQPQHF. The CDR3 nucleotides read TGCGCCAGCAGTCAGTCTGACAGCAATCAGCCCCAGCATTTT.